The 15 T cell receptor beta chains reported below all come from one sample, sequenced in a study of T cell responses to AZD1222 COVID-19 vaccine. Only in-frame clones appear in the TCRdb table, and some are missing; sequencing was by immunoSEQ multiplex PCR. The sample yields 100,000 to 150,000 clones, over 70% seen once. The sequences come from peripheral blood, collected on day 0 of AZD1222 vaccination. The receptor set was obtained from an adult in good health.

The rearrangement uses TRBV9 and TRBJ1-2, with 8 bases that match TRBD1. Losses at the gene ends were 4 bases for V and 7 bases for J; bases not matched to a gene: 9. The germline gives CDR1 SGDLS, CDR2 YYNGEE. The CDR3 runs to 14 residues. CDR3 sequence: CASSSGQGYRGYTF. In nucleotides, the CDR3 is TGTGCCAGCAGCTCCGGACAGGGCTACCGTGGCTACACCTTC.

The chain links TRBV19 to TRBJ2-1; D perhaps matches TRBD1 (5 bases). Germline values: CDR1 LNHDA, CDR2 SQIVND (reference sequence). The CDR3 totals 13 residues. The V gene lost 5 bases and the J gene lost 6 bases, with 11 bases spanning the gap. The CDR3 here is CASSLNRRNEQFF. CDR3 nucleotide sequence: TGTGCCAGTAGTTTAAACAGGCGCAATGAGCAGTTCTTC.

V usage is TRBV7-2 and J usage is TRBJ2-7; 11 nucleotides match TRBD2. The CDR3 is 14 residues long. In germline, CDR1 is SGHTA, CDR2 FQGNSA. V shed 5 bases and J 6 bases; nucleotides not matched to a gene: 6. The CDR3 region is CASSQLAGVSEQYF. CDR3 in DNA: TGTGCCAGCAGCCAACTAGCGGGGGTAAGCGAGCAGTACTTC.

The V gene is TRBV6-1, the J gene TRBJ2-7; 8 bases are shared with TRBD2. Germline CDR1 reads MNHNS; CDR2 reads SASEGT. The V segment lost 4 bases and the J segment 7 bases; nucleotides outside the gene matches: 6. The CDR3 spans 13 residues. CDR3 bases: TGTGCCAGCAGTGCAGCGGGAGCTAGAGAGCAGTACTTC. Translation: CASSAAGAREQYF.

The rearrangement uses TRBV18 and TRBJ2-1; D unresolved. The CDR3 is 11 residues long. The germline gives CDR1 KGHSH, CDR2 LQKENI. Trimming pared 8 bases from V and 3 bases from J, leaving 5 bases between. DNA for the CDR3: TGTGCCAGCCAGGACTACAATGAGCAGTTCTTC. It specifies CASQDYNEQFF.

This chain joins TRBV5-5 and TRBJ1-1; D not resolved. Trimming removed 4 bases at V and 4 bases at J, with 11 bases between. Germline lookup yields CDR1 SGHKS and CDR2 YYEKEE (reference sequence). CDR3 size: 13 residues. Here the CDR3 reads CASSQDDITEAFF. The CDR3 DNA follows: TGTGCCAGCAGCCAAGATGACATCACTGAAGCTTTCTTT.

V gene TRBV18 combines with J gene TRBJ1-2; 7 nucleotides line up with TRBD1. The V segment lost 3 bases and the J segment 5 bases; nucleotides outside the gene matches: 9. The CDR3 runs to 15 residues. Germline lookup yields CDR1 KGHSH and CDR2 LQKENI. The CDR3, as DNA: TGTGCCAGCTCACCCGGGACAGTTTTAGGGTATGGCTACACCTTC. Translation gives CASSPGTVLGYGYTF.

The rearrangement uses TRBV5-1 and TRBJ2-3, with no clear D. The CDR3 spans 16 residues. CDR1 is SGHRS, CDR2 YFSETQ, per germline. V was trimmed by 4 bases and J by 1 base, leaving 16 bases between them. The CDR3 protein is CASSIGPEVGTDTQYF. The CDR3 DNA reads as TGCGCCAGCAGCATCGGACCCGAGGTGGGCACAGATACGCAGTATTTT.

The V call is TRBV20-1, the J call TRBJ2-3; 7 bases match TRBD1. The germline V gene has CDR1 DFQATT and CDR2 SNEGSKA (reference sequence). V shed 5 bases and J 6 bases; nucleotides not matched to a gene: 2. The CDR3 is 11 amino acids. The CDR3 region is CSAPQGDTQYF. The CDR3 DNA reads as TGCAGTGCTCCACAGGGGGATACGCAGTATTTT.

J is TRBJ2-3 and V is TRBV7-9; maybe TRBD1 (6 bases). The CDR3 covers 17 residues. V dropped 5 bases and J dropped 6 bases, with 24 bases sitting between them. Germline CDR1 SEHNR, CDR2 FQNEAQ (reference sequence). The CDR3 protein is CASSPRGGGMAADTQYF. The CDR3 DNA reads as TGTGCCAGCAGCCCCAGGGGTGGGGGAATGGCGGCGGATACGCAGTATTTT.

This clone was seen only a few times. The rearrangement links TRBV7-9 to TRBJ1-2; unclear D gene. Germline lookup yields CDR1 SEHNR and CDR2 FQNEAQ (reference sequence). Trimming removed 5 bases at V and 6 bases at J, with 10 bases between. The CDR3 is 12 amino acids. The CDR3 loop reads CASSPTLHGYTF. CDR3 nucleotides: TGTGCCAGCAGCCCCACTTTACATGGCTACACCTTC. The variable domain in full, with the rest retrieved from reference TRBV7-9 and TRBJ1-2, is DTGVSQNPRHKITKRGQNVTFRCDPISEHNRLYWYRQTLGQGPEFLTYFQNEAQLEKSRLLSDRFSAERPKGSFSTLEIQRTEQGDSAMYLCASSPTLHGYTFGSGTRLTVV.

The chain links TRBV7-2 to TRBJ1-6; D is undetermined. This CDR3 is built from 15 residues. The ends were cut back, 3 bases at V and 0 bases at J, with 6 bases in the middle. CDR1 and CDR2 from the germline V gene are SGHTA and FQGNSA. As DNA, the CDR3 is TGTGCCAGCAGCTTGGCGGTCTCCTATAATTCACCCCTCCACTTT. Its protein product is CASSLAVSYNSPLHF.

The rearrangement uses TRBV5-1 and TRBJ1-1; D not resolved. The CDR3 extends over 12 amino acids. V was cut by 2 bases and J by 3 bases, with 5 bases left in between. Germline V lookup: CDR1 SGHRS, CDR2 YFSETQ. The CDR3 sequence is CASSLGHTEAFF. The CDR3 region has the DNA TGCGCCAGCAGCTTAGGTCACACTGAAGCTTTCTTT.

This clone was seen a single time. J is TRBJ2-7 and V is TRBV7-2; TRBD2 aligns across 13 bases. This CDR3 has 16 residues. Germline V gene data show CDR1 as SGHTA and CDR2 as FQGNSA. J gave up 3 bases and V 4 bases, and 6 bases lay outside the gene matches. CDR3 loop: CASSSGLAGANYEQYF. CDR3 bases: TGTGCCAGCAGCTCCGGACTAGCGGGGGCCAACTACGAGCAGTACTTC. The full variable domain, in which reference TRBV7-2 and TRBJ2-7 provide the parts outside the CDR3, is GAGVSQSPSNKVTEKGKDVELRCDPISGHTALYWYRQSLGQGLEFLIYFQGNSAPDKSGLPSDRFSAERTGGSVSTLTIQRTQQEDSAVYLCASSSGLAGANYEQYFGPGTRLTVT.

The chain recombines TRBV5-1 with TRBJ2-2; no reliable D call. V was shortened by 0 bases and J by 7 bases, with 7 bases between the two germline ends. CDR3 length: 13 residues. From germline, CDR1 is SGHRS and CDR2 YFSETQ. CDR3 sequence: CASSLEGNGELFF. CDR3 DNA: TGCGCCAGCAGCTTGGAAGGAAACGGGGAGCTGTTTTTT.